A single sample is the source of the 29 T cell receptor beta chains below, sequenced in a study of T cell responses to AZD1222 COVID-19 vaccine. Sequenced by immunoSEQ multiplex PCR; TCRdb stores in-frame clones only, minus some. The sample yields 150,000 to 200,000 clones, 85% to 90% seen once. The material was peripheral blood, obtained 28 days after the second AZD1222 dose. Every receptor here comes from an adult who received the AZD1222 COVID-19 vaccine.

The CDR3 region has the DNA TGTGCCACCAGCAGAGTCGTGTTTAGACAGGGCCATCCGACGTTCTTC. This translates into CATSRVVFRQGHPTFF. The chain has TRBV15 and TRBJ2-1; 7 bases are a match to TRBD1. V lost 1 base to trimming and J lost 15 bases; unmatched junction nucleotides: 18. The CDR3 is made up of 16 amino acids. Per germline, CDR1 LNHNV and CDR2 YYDKDF (reference sequence).

The rearrangement uses TRBV7-2 and TRBJ1-1, with unresolved D. From germline, CDR1 is SGHTA and CDR2 FQGNSA. This CDR3 is built from 15 residues. Trimming pared 1 base from V and 0 bases from J, leaving 9 bases between. In nucleotides, the CDR3 is TGTGCCAGCAGCTTAGAAGGCGCAATGAACACTGAAGCTTTCTTT. Its protein product is CASSLEGAMNTEAFF.

The chain links TRBV5-1 to TRBJ2-1; 11 bases match TRBD1. Germline CDR1 is SGHRS and CDR2 is YFSETQ. V shed 4 bases, J shed 2 bases, and the junction held 2 bases outside the gene matches. This CDR3 comprises 15 residues. CDR3 residues: CASSQGQGAYNEQFF. The CDR3 bases are TGCGCCAGCAGCCAGGGACAGGGGGCCTACAATGAGCAGTTCTTC. Based on the CDR3 plus reference TRBV5-1 and TRBJ2-1, the full variable domain is KAGVTQTPRYLIKTRGQQVTLSCSPISGHRSVSWYQQTPGQGLQFLFEYFSETQRNKGNFPGRFSGRQFSNSRSEMNVSTLELGDSALYLCASSQGQGAYNEQFFGPGTRLTVL.

The CDR3, as DNA: TGTGCCAGCAGCCTCTGGCCCCAGCCCCAGCATTTT. It is translated as CASSLWPQPQHF. This chain connects TRBV6-5 to TRBJ1-5; D uncertain. CDR1 and CDR2 (germline): MNHEY, SVGAGI. V lost 6 bases to trimming and J lost 7 bases, with 10 bases between them. This CDR3 has 12 amino acids.

This chain joins TRBV6-2 or TRBV6-3 and TRBJ2-1; 14 positions agree with TRBD2. The junction had 10 bases not matched to a gene; V was cut back by 3 bases and J by 0 bases. Per the germline V gene, CDR1 is MNHEY and CDR2 is SVGEGT. The CDR3 is 20 residues long. The CDR3 protein is CASSYPGLAGGPGSYNEQFF. CDR3 in DNA: TGTGCCAGCAGTTATCCCGGACTAGCGGGGGGCCCCGGCTCCTACAATGAGCAGTTCTTC.

The chain carries TRBV5-1 and TRBJ1-4; 7 bases match TRBD1. V shed 0 bases, J shed 0 bases, and the junction held 2 bases outside the gene matches. Germline V gene lookup returns CDR1 SGHRS and CDR2 YFSETQ. The CDR3 length is 16 residues. DNA of the CDR3: TGCGCCAGCAGCTTGGAGGGGGCTGCAACTAATGAAAAACTGTTTTTT. As protein: CASSLEGAATNEKLFF.

The chain links TRBV5-5 to TRBJ1-1, with D possibly matching TRBD1 (6 bases). V shed 5 bases and J shed 1 base, with 15 bases lying between them. The CDR3 has 15 residues. Germline V CDR1 and CDR2: SGHKS, YYEKEE (reference sequence). CDR3 sequence reads: CASSPLTGENTEAFF. DNA of the CDR3: TGTGCCAGCAGTCCATTGACAGGCGAGAACACTGAAGCTTTCTTT.

The chain couples TRBV28 to TRBJ1-2; D not resolved. Germline CDR1 MDHEN, CDR2 SYDVKM. The CDR3 has 13 residues. Deletions cut 7 bases from V and 6 bases from J, with 15 bases between. DNA for the CDR3: TGTGCCAGCACCTCTCTGGGCGCTGATGGCTACACCTTC. Translation gives CASTSLGADGYTF.

The chain carries TRBV10-2 and TRBJ2-3, with a tentative D call TRBD2 (5 bases). V lost 8 bases to trimming and J lost 1 base, with 10 bases between them. Germline V CDR1 and CDR2: WSHSY, SAAADI. CDR3 length: 13 amino acids. CDR3 sequence: CASRLAGTDTQYF. The CDR3 nucleotides read TGCGCCAGCCGCCTAGCCGGCACAGATACGCAGTATTTT.

The rearrangement links TRBV10-3 to TRBJ2-4, with D tentatively TRBD1 (6 bases). V shed 6 bases and J shed 0 bases, with 12 bases lying between them. Germline V lookup: CDR1 ENHRY, CDR2 SYGVKD. The CDR3 has 15 amino acids. DNA of the CDR3: TGTGCCATCAGCCCCGGGACATTAGCCAAAAACATTCAGTACTTC. As protein: CAISPGTLAKNIQYF.

The chain is built from TRBV19 and TRBJ1-5; D not resolved. The CDR3 has 16 amino acids. V lost 6 bases and J lost 0, with 15 bases in between. The germline V gene encodes CDR1 LNHDA and CDR2 SQIVND (reference sequence). The CDR3 sequence is CASRDPGLYSNQPQHF. For the CDR3, the DNA is TGTGCCAGTAGGGACCCGGGTCTGTATAGCAATCAGCCCCAGCATTTT.

This clone was observed a single time. This chain joins TRBV7-3 and TRBJ2-5, with 8 bases identical to TRBD1. The CDR3 loop spans 16 amino acids. Losses at the gene ends were 0 bases for V and 5 bases for J; bases not matched to a gene: 8. The germline gives CDR1 SGHTA, CDR2 FQGTGA. DNA for the CDR3: TGTGCCAGCAGCTTAACAGGGGCAGGGGGCTGGGAGACCCAGTACTTC. Translating it yields CASSLTGAGGWETQYF.

The CDR3 loop is CSATDRVLPEQFF. The CDR3 DNA reads as TGCAGCGCGACGGACAGGGTTCTGCCTGAGCAGTTCTTC. The chain links TRBV29-1 to TRBJ2-1; the match to TRBD1 covers 8 bases. Germline V lookup: CDR1 SQVTM, CDR2 ANQGSEA. The CDR3 loop spans 13 amino acids. The J segment lost 9 bases and the V segment lost 7 bases, leaving 11 bases of the junction unmatched.

The chain employs TRBV27 and TRBJ1-2, with 9 bases matching TRBD1. Germline V gene sequence: CDR1 MNHEY, CDR2 SMNVEV (reference sequence). This CDR3 spans 15 amino acids. The J segment lost 1 base and the V segment lost 5 bases, leaving 5 bases of the junction unmatched. The CDR3 is CASSPAGQGNYGYTF. CDR3 sequence (DNA): TGTGCCAGCAGTCCCGCGGGACAGGGTAACTATGGCTACACCTTC.

This chain connects TRBV6-5 to TRBJ1-1; no clear D. Trimming stripped 8 bases from V and 11 bases from J, with 15 bases between. The CDR3 is made up of 11 amino acids. The germline V gene encodes CDR1 MNHEY and CDR2 SVGAGI. The CDR3 loop reads CASSSGLSAFF. CDR3 nucleotides: TGTGCCAGCTCGTCTGGTTTGTCCGCTTTCTTT.

The V gene is TRBV30, the J gene TRBJ2-3; TRBD2 aligns across 13 bases. J lost 8 bases, V lost 0 bases, and 14 bases had no gene match. The CDR3 loop spans 18 amino acids. Germline loops: CDR1 GTSNPN, CDR2 SVGIG (reference sequence). Here the CDR3 DNA reads TGTGCCTGGAGTGTAACACTAGCGGGGGGGCCCACCGGCGGTACGCAGTATTTT. Translated: CAWSVTLAGGPTGGTQYF.

This clone was observed once. The genes are TRBV6-1 and TRBJ2-5, with D unclear. Germline V CDR1 and CDR2: MNHNS, SASEGT. V was trimmed by 1 base and J by 1 base, leaving 10 bases between them. This CDR3 contains 15 residues. The CDR3 sequence: CASSEGARTQETQYF. The CDR3 bases are TGTGCCAGCAGTGAAGGAGCTCGAACCCAAGAGACCCAGTACTTC.

CDR3 protein: CASRAREAFF. Here the CDR3 DNA reads TGTGCCAGCAGAGCCCGGGAAGCTTTCTTT. The chain is built from TRBV2 and TRBJ1-1, with D uncertain. Deletions cut 6 bases from V and 8 bases from J, with 7 bases between. The CDR3 consists of 10 residues. Germline V gene sequence: CDR1 SNHLY, CDR2 FYNNEI.

On this clone: The sample carries other DNA sequences with the same CDR3. The chain links TRBV3-1 (or the pseudogene TRBV3-2) to TRBJ1-1, with D unresolved. The CDR3 is 14 amino acids. From germline, CDR1 is LGHDT and CDR2 YNNKEL (reference sequence). V was shortened by 0 bases and J by 0 bases, with 5 bases between the two germline ends. The CDR3 reads CASSQEPLNTEAFF. The CDR3 bases are TGTGCCAGCAGCCAAGAGCCCCTGAACACTGAAGCTTTCTTT.

J is TRBJ2-7 and V is TRBV30; 9 bases align to TRBD1. This CDR3 is built from 14 residues. The germline V gene has CDR1 GTSNPN and CDR2 SVGIG (reference sequence). V gave up 4 bases and J gave up 4 bases; unmatched junction bases: 8. Here the CDR3 reads CAWNRGQGNYEQYF. In nucleotides, the CDR3 is TGTGCCTGGAATAGGGGACAGGGAAATTACGAGCAGTACTTC.

This chain connects TRBV7-2 to TRBJ2-7; TRBD1 agrees at 7 bases. Germline V gene lookup returns CDR1 SGHTA and CDR2 FQGNSA. This CDR3 is 13 amino acids long. J lost 5 bases, V lost 0 bases, and 1 base had no gene match. The CDR3 reads CASSLAGGNEQYF. CDR3 nucleotides: TGTGCCAGCAGCTTAGCAGGGGGCAACGAGCAGTACTTC.

The chain joins TRBV6-5 to TRBJ1-1; D is uncertain. The V gene lost 3 bases and the J gene lost 0 bases, with 11 bases spanning the gap. There are 15 residues in the CDR3. The V gene's germline CDR1 is MNHEY and CDR2 SVGAGI. CDR3 loop: CASSYSLTVNTEAFF. In DNA, the CDR3 is TGTGCCAGCAGTTATTCCCTAACAGTGAACACTGAAGCTTTCTTT.

This clone was detected only once. This sequence joins TRBV6-1 and TRBJ2-6; 11 nucleotides agree with TRBD1. CDR1 is MNHNS, CDR2 SASEGT, per germline. V was pared by 1 base and J by 0 bases, with 11 bases of the junction left unmatched. This CDR3 spans 21 amino acids. This chain's CDR3 is CASSEDPGQGVPLSGANVLTF. In DNA form, the CDR3 reads TGTGCCAGCAGTGAAGATCCGGGACAGGGGGTGCCCCTCTCTGGGGCCAACGTCCTGACTTTC.

This sequence joins TRBV6-5 and TRBJ2-3; 10 bases line up with TRBD2. The germline CDR1 and CDR2 sequences are MNHEY and SVGAGI. Unmatched junction bases numbered 7, after V lost 11 bases and J lost 5 bases. This CDR3 is 13 amino acids long. CDR3 sequence reads: CALSKRGGDTQYF. DNA for the CDR3: TGTGCCCTCTCCAAGCGGGGGGGAGATACGCAGTATTTT.

The chain has TRBV27 and TRBJ2-1; 9 nucleotides line up with TRBD2. V was clipped by 3 bases and J by 3 bases; unmatched bases: 3. Germline V gives CDR1 MNHEY, CDR2 SMNVEV (reference sequence). The CDR3 is 15 amino acids. CDR3 DNA sequence: TGTGCCAGCAGTTTTGTACTAGCGGGCTACAATGAGCAGTTCTTC. The encoded protein is CASSFVLAGYNEQFF.

The gene calls are TRBV5-1 and TRBJ1-1; TRBD1 matches 7 bases. The CDR3 totals 15 residues. The V and J ends lost 2 bases and 3 bases, in that order; junction bases with no gene match: 7. From germline, CDR1 is SGHRS and CDR2 YFSETQ. The CDR3 here is CASSLRQGGDTEAFF. The CDR3, as DNA: TGCGCCAGCAGCTTACGACAGGGTGGGGACACTGAAGCTTTCTTT.

This rearrangement joins TRBV19 to TRBJ2-2; TRBD2 matches 9 bases. Germline V CDR1 and CDR2: LNHDA, SQIVND (reference sequence). After removal of 3 bases from V and 0 bases from J, the junction contained 5 bases not matched to a gene. The CDR3 sequence is 17 residues long. The CDR3 loop is CASSITAGGPNTGELFF. CDR3 nucleotide sequence: TGTGCCAGTAGTATCACAGCGGGGGGCCCGAACACCGGGGAGCTGTTTTTT.

This clone appeared a few times. The chain couples TRBV5-4 to TRBJ1-2; D is perhaps TRBD1 (6 bases). The germline V gene has CDR1 SGHNT and CDR2 YYREEE (reference sequence). This CDR3 contains 13 residues. V lost 4 bases to trimming and J lost 2 bases, with 9 bases between them. CDR3 DNA: TGTGCCAGCAGCCGACAGGAAAACTATGGCTACACCTTC. Translation: CASSRQENYGYTF.

This sequence joins TRBV7-9 and TRBJ2-5; TRBD1 or TRBD2 may be the D gene (5 bases each). This CDR3 contains 17 residues. Germline-derived CDR1 and CDR2 are SEHNR and FQNEAQ (reference sequence). Trimming took 5 bases from V and 5 from J, leaving 24 bases between them. CDR3 sequence reads: CASSPGITGPAIETQYF. The CDR3 nucleotides read TGTGCCAGCAGCCCAGGGATTACGGGGCCGGCTATCGAGACCCAGTACTTC.